This T cell receptor beta chain appears in the sequencing data of a study of shared clonotypes between healthy human individuals. This table comes from immunoSEQ multiplex PCR, and its TCRdb copy is limited to in-frame clones, with some not included. This table has 2 million to 3 million clones, over 85% appearing once. On this clone itself: Other DNA variants within this sample encode the same CDR3.

From germline, CDR1 is LNHDA and CDR2 SQIVND (reference sequence). V shed 7 bases, J shed 1 base, and the junction held 4 bases outside the gene matches. CDR3 length: 15 residues. Material for sequencing was naive CD4+ T cells from PBMCs. The subset is: CD45RA+ positively selected. The chain recombines TRBV19 with TRBJ2-1, with TRBD2 matching 10 bases. This receptor was identified in a young man in good health. Some clones in this sample may be carry-over from other donors' samples. The CDR3 nucleotides are TGTGCCAGTACGTTAGCGGGAGGTTCCTACAATGAGCAGTTCTTC. Translated, it gives CASTLAGGSYNEQFF.